Described below is a single T cell receptor (beta chain) sequence and its context. The sample comes from a study of blood T cell repertoires in COVID-19. Study information: From T cells, B-cell-depleted T cells, or PBMCs came the material, which was cDNA or gDNA.

CDR1 MNHEY and CDR2 SVGAGI come from the germline V gene. With V trimmed by 8 bases and J by 8 bases, 11 bases remained unmatched. This CDR3 has 14 residues. Original methodology: Reference gene primer amplification yielded estimated nucleated cell counts. TCRdb's copy holds only in-frame clones and misses some; the assay was immunoSEQ multiplex PCR. That table is the source of V, J and clone size, and D and trimming were worked out from the DNA. The sample records a few hundred thousand clones, about 87% being singletons. Enrollees, roughly 18 to 89 years old, lived in around 23 US areas. Membership in each cohort depended on participant-reported clinical history.

V usage is TRBV6-5 and J usage is TRBJ2-1, with 8 bases that match TRBD1. Material: PBMCs or T cells enriched from blood (not recorded which). This receptor was identified in a man aged 18 to 30 with acute COVID-19. DNA for the CDR3: TGTGCCAGCGTTTCCGGGACAGGTGACTATGAGCAGTTCTTC. It specifies CASVSGTGDYEQFF.